This is a list of T cell receptor beta chains from one sample in a study of T-cell memory formation after mild COVID-19. One entry per CDR3 protein results from TCRdb running MiXCR on the 5' RACE reads. Counted here are 15,000 to 20,000 distinct CDR3 sequences, over 20% occurring once; the ten biggest clones make up 50% to 60%. The sequenced sample was PBMCs or a T cell subset sorted from them (not recorded which). These receptors originate from a man aged 18-30 years who had mild COVID-19 (a few samples of this study predate the infection). Cell type and time point are not known. Both conserved end residues are part of each CDR3. The D gene is left open where the match is weak. Expanded clones are given a class, and other clones once, few, many or no size at all.

D,V,size,J,CDR3,DNA
-,TRBV6-5,few,TRBJ1-2,CASSTPGNYGYTF,TGTGCCAGCAGTACACCAGGGAACTATGGCTACACCTTC
-,TRBV18,-,TRBJ2-1,CASSPPQKSEQFF,TGTGCCAGCTCACCACCACAAAAGAGTGAGCAGTTCTTC
-,TRBV20-1,-,TRBJ1-2,CSALTDRRYGYTF,TGCAGTGCTCTGACCGACAGGCGCTATGGCTACACCTTC
TRBD1,TRBV12-5,few,TRBJ2-1,CASGLYYRGQSYNEQFF,TGTGCTAGTGGTTTGTATTACAGGGGACAGAGCTACAATGAGCAGTTCTTC
-,TRBV18,-,TRBJ2-7,CASSPRTALREQYF,TGTGCCAGCTCACCTCGGACAGCTCTCCGTGAGCAGTACTTC
-,TRBV6-2/TRBV6-3,few,TRBJ2-5,CASSPTPGVWETQYF,TGTGCCAGCAGCCCCACCCCGGGGGTATGGGAGACCCAGTACTTC
-,TRBV4-1,-,TRBJ2-3,CASSQPAPGRLLSDTQYF,TGCGCCAGCAGCCAACCCGCCCCCGGGAGACTGCTGTCAGATACGCAGTATTTT
-,TRBV7-2,many,TRBJ2-2,CASSIQKYTGELFF,TGTGCCAGCTCCATACAGAAATACACCGGGGAGCTGTTTTTT
-,TRBV29-1,many,TRBJ1-2,CSVSRRRQTFDGYTF,TGCAGCGTTTCTAGGCGTAGGCAGACATTTGACGGCTACACCTTC
TRBD1,TRBV11-2,few,TRBJ1-5,CASSPGQGGYNQPQHF,TGTGCCAGCAGCCCCGGACAGGGGGGTTACAATCAGCCCCAGCATTTT
-,TRBV7-6,-,TRBJ1-2,CASSLDGSGYDGYTF,TGTGCCAGCAGCTTAGACGGGTCCGGATATGACGGCTACACCTTC
TRBD2,TRBV5-1,-,TRBJ2-1,CASSLSSGGYNEQFF,TGCGCCAGCAGCTTGTCTAGCGGAGGATACAATGAGCAGTTCTTC
-,TRBV9,few,TRBJ1-2,CASSGDPGYGYTF,TGTGCCAGCAGCGGTGACCCGGGCTATGGCTACACCTTC
-,TRBV12-3/TRBV12-4,few,TRBJ2-2,CASSLAAAYTGELFF,TGTGCCAGCAGTTTAGCCGCGGCCTACACCGGGGAGCTGTTTTTT
TRBD1,TRBV5-1,many,TRBJ2-1,CASSLPGTGGHEQFF,TGCGCCAGCAGCTTGCCTGGGACAGGGGGCCATGAGCAGTTCTTC
-,TRBV6-6,many,TRBJ2-7,CASSYSYIVAGYEQYF,TGTGCCAGCAGTTACTCGTATATAGTGGCCGGATACGAGCAGTACTTC
-,TRBV24-1,few,TRBJ2-1,CATSIWRGNEQFF,TGTGCCACCTCCATTTGGCGGGGCAATGAGCAGTTCTTC
-,TRBV7-9,many,TRBJ1-1,CASSYGSGNTEAFF,TGTGCCAGCAGCTATGGTTCGGGGAACACTGAAGCTTTCTTT
-,TRBV7-9,-,TRBJ2-7,CASSSTGQAYEQYF,TGTGCCAGCAGCTCGACAGGCCAAGCCTACGAGCAGTACTTC
TRBD1,TRBV6-1,few,TRBJ2-2,CASSEIRTGFTGELFF,TGTGCCAGCAGTGAAATCCGGACAGGATTCACCGGGGAGCTGTTTTTT
TRBD1,TRBV20-1,many,TRBJ1-2,CSVRDRGGYGYTF,TGCAGTGTTCGAGACAGGGGCGGCTATGGCTACACCTTC
-,TRBV4-1,few,TRBJ2-3,CASSQLGLLLSTDTQYF,TGCGCCAGCAGCCAATTAGGGCTACTCTTGAGCACAGATACGCAGTATTTT
TRBD1,TRBV18,-,TRBJ2-7,CASSPPGTGTEQYF,TGTGCCAGCTCACCACCGGGGACAGGGACCGAGCAGTACTTC
TRBD1,TRBV9,many,TRBJ1-1,CASRMTGGTTEAFF,TGTGCCAGCAGGATGACAGGGGGGACCACTGAAGCTTTCTTT
-,TRBV29-1,-,TRBJ2-7,CSVGRGISYEQYF,TGCAGCGTCGGAAGGGGCATCTCCTACGAGCAGTACTTC
TRBD1,TRBV4-1,-,TRBJ2-7,CASSQASSGTGGPYEQYF,TGCGCCAGCAGCCAAGCCTCCTCTGGGACAGGGGGGCCCTACGAGCAGTACTTC
-,TRBV30,few,TRBJ1-1,CAWSDGIGSTEAFF,TGTGCCTGGAGTGATGGGATAGGGAGCACTGAAGCTTTCTTT
-,TRBV4-2,many,TRBJ1-2,CASSPEGKNYGYTF,TGTGCCAGCAGCCCGGAGGGAAAGAACTATGGCTACACCTTC
-,TRBV6-2/TRBV6-3,many,TRBJ1-1,CASSYYGEAFF,TGTGCCAGCAGTTATTACGGTGAAGCTTTCTTT
TRBD1,TRBV2,once,TRBJ1-1,CASSEGTGVLAFF,TGTGCCAGCAGTGAGGGGACAGGGGTTTTGGCTTTCTTT
TRBD1,TRBV7-9,-,TRBJ1-2,CASSVPGQGSYGYTF,TGTGCCAGCAGCGTTCCGGGACAGGGGAGCTATGGCTACACCTTC
-,TRBV12-3/TRBV12-4,-,TRBJ2-7,CASTQSGVRYEQYF,TGTGCCAGCACCCAGTCGGGGGTTCGGTACGAGCAGTACTTC
-,TRBV9,few,TRBJ2-7,CASSVDPTLYEQYF,TGTGCCAGCAGCGTAGACCCGACCCTCTACGAGCAGTACTTC
-,TRBV27,many,TRBJ2-7,CASSPFRAAYEQYF,TGTGCCAGCAGTCCCTTTCGAGCAGCCTACGAGCAGTACTTC
-,TRBV6-2/TRBV6-3,few,TRBJ1-1,CASISWFGGRNTEAFF,TGTGCCAGCATTTCCTGGTTTGGGGGTCGGAACACTGAAGCTTTCTTT
-,TRBV6-2/TRBV6-3,few,TRBJ2-1,CASSYSLSGRTSDNEQFF,TGTGCCAGCAGTTACTCTTTGTCGGGCAGGACCTCCGACAATGAGCAGTTCTTC
-,TRBV20-1,many,TRBJ2-5,CSASQGRETQYF,TGCAGTGCTAGCCAGGGTAGAGAGACCCAGTACTTC
-,TRBV7-7,many,TRBJ2-2,CASSFGNTGELFF,TGTGCCAGCAGCTTCGGGAACACCGGGGAGCTGTTTTTT
-,TRBV5-6,-,TRBJ1-1,CASSGGGRRTEAFF,TGTGCCAGCAGCGGAGGGGGGCGGCGGACTGAAGCTTTCTTT
TRBD1,TRBV7-9,-,TRBJ2-7,CASSSGGSVYEQYF,TGTGCCAGCAGCTCAGGGGGCTCGGTCTACGAGCAGTACTTC
-,TRBV4-3,many,TRBJ2-7,CASSQDAAGDYEQYF,TGCGCCAGCAGCCAAGACGCCGCAGGGGACTACGAGCAGTACTTC
-,TRBV27,many,TRBJ2-3,CASSFPGDSADTQYF,TGTGCCAGCAGCTTTCCAGGGGACTCAGCAGATACGCAGTATTTT
-,TRBV7-2,many,TRBJ2-1,CASMSGPRDNEQFF,TGTGCCAGCATGTCCGGCCCTCGGGACAATGAGCAGTTCTTC
-,TRBV4-1,-,TRBJ1-5,CASSRRIFSNQPQHF,TGCGCCAGCAGCCGACGGATTTTTAGCAATCAGCCCCAGCATTTT
-,TRBV4-1,many,TRBJ1-1,CASRWTVNTEAFF,TGCGCCAGCAGATGGACGGTGAACACTGAAGCTTTCTTT
TRBD1,TRBV7-2,few,TRBJ2-1,CASSSSQWGTAYNEQFF,TGTGCCAGCAGCTCCTCCCAGTGGGGGACAGCCTACAATGAGCAGTTCTTC
TRBD1,TRBV28,many,TRBJ1-5,CASSSGTGANQPQHF,TGTGCCAGCAGTTCGGGGACAGGGGCCAATCAGCCCCAGCATTTT
-,TRBV5-6,-,TRBJ1-1,CASSLWETEAFF,TGTGCCAGCAGCTTATGGGAGACTGAAGCTTTCTTT
-,TRBV5-1,many,TRBJ2-3,CASAAPRDTQYF,TGCGCCAGCGCCGCACCGAGGGATACGCAGTATTTT
TRBD1,TRBV19,-,TRBJ1-5,CASSLTGANQPQHF,TGTGCCAGTAGTCTCACAGGGGCGAATCAGCCCCAGCATTTT
TRBD1,TRBV20-1,many,TRBJ1-2,CSARNRGYGYTF,TGCAGTGCTAGAAACAGGGGATATGGCTACACCTTC
TRBD1,TRBV13,-,TRBJ1-2,CASSLRDRLSIDGYTF,TGTGCCAGCAGCTTACGGGACAGGCTCAGTATTGATGGCTACACCTTC
TRBD1,TRBV6-2/TRBV6-3,many,TRBJ1-2,CASSSLGTGFWNYGYTF,TGTGCCAGCAGTTCCCTCGGGACAGGATTTTGGAACTATGGCTACACCTTC
TRBD2,TRBV6-5,-,TRBJ2-3,CASSYLRGGRDTQYF,TGTGCCAGCAGTTACTTGCGCGGGGGGCGAGATACGCAGTATTTT